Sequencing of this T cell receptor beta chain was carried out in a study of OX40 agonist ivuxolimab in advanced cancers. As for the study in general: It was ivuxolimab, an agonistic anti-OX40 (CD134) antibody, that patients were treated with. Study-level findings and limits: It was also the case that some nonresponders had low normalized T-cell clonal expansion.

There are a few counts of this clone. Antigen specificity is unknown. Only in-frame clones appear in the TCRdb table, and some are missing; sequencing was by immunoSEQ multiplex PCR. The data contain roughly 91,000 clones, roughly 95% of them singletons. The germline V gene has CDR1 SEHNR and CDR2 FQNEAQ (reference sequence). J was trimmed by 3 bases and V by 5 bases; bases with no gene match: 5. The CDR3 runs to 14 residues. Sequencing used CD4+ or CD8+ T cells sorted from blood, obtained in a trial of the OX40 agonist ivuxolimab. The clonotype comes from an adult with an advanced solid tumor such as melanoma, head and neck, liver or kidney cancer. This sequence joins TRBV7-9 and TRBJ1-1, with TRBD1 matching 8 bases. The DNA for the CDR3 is TGTGCCAGCAGCCCGTCACAGGGGGACACTGAAGCTTTCTTT. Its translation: CASSPSQGDTEAFF.